The rows below give T cell receptor beta chains drawn from one sample of a study of blood T cell repertoires in COVID-19. Using immunoSEQ multiplex PCR, the repertoire was profiled, and TCRdb retains in-frame clones only, with some absent. The sample holds hundreds of thousands of clones; over 70% are singletons and the top ten take around 1.5%. The sequencing sample was made of peripheral blood. The receptors originated from a woman aged 40 to 50 who had recovered from COVID-19. Both conserved end residues are part of each CDR3. A D gene is named only where the DNA matches it firmly. The size field is filled for only some rows; it gives once, few, many or a size class.

clone_size d_call j_call v_call cdr3_nt cdr3_aa
- TRBD1 TRBJ2-7 TRBV2 TGTGCCAGCAAATTGGACAGGAGCTCCTACGAGCAGTACTTC CASKLDRSSYEQYF
- - TRBJ1-2 TRBV27 TGTGCCAGCAGTCGGTTGGACGAACTAGCTAACTATGGCTACACCTTC CASSRLDELANYGYTF
- - TRBJ1-2 TRBV24-1 TGTGCCACCAGTGACCGACAGAATGGCTACACCTTC CATSDRQNGYTF
- - TRBJ1-5 TRBV18 TGTGCCAGCTCACACAAGGGGGTGGCCAATCAGCCCCAGCATTTT CASSHKGVANQPQHF
- - TRBJ1-2 TRBV4-1 TGCGCCAGCAGCCAAGAGGGAGGGGGAGTTATCTATGGCTACACCTTC CASSQEGGGVIYGYTF
- - TRBJ1-1 TRBV6-5 TGTGCCAGCAGTTACTCCCAGGGGTGGGCTTTCTTT CASSYSQGWAFF
- TRBD1 TRBJ1-6 TRBV18 TGTGCCAGCTCAGCGGACAGGGGGTATAATTCACCCCTCCACTTT CASSADRGYNSPLHF
once TRBD1 TRBJ1-5 TRBV30 TGTGCCTGGAGTATTGACAGGGGAACACAGCCCCAGCATTTT CAWSIDRGTQPQHF
- - TRBJ2-1 TRBV5-1 TGCGCCAGCCGGACTGGTTCCTACAATGAGCAGTTCTTC CASRTGSYNEQFF
many - TRBJ1-3 TRBV21-1 TGTGCCAGCAGCAAAGAAGGGGCTGGAGGAAACACCATATATTTT CASSKEGAGGNTIYF
once - TRBJ2-1 TRBV24-1 TGTGCCACCAGTGATGGCTCTCTCAATGAGCAGTTCTTC CATSDGSLNEQFF
few TRBD1 TRBJ2-6 TRBV2 TGTGCCAGCAGCCACCCCATCGGACAGGCTAGTTCTGGGGCCAACGTCCTGACTTTC CASSHPIGQASSGANVLTF
- TRBD1 TRBJ1-4 TRBV30 TGTGCCTGGAGTGTAACAGGGGTTTGGGAAAAACTGTTTTTT CAWSVTGVWEKLFF
once TRBD1 TRBJ1-2 TRBV5-5 TGTGCCAGCAGCGCCGGAACTACAGGGGTGTGGGACTATGGCTACACCTTC CASSAGTTGVWDYGYTF
- - TRBJ2-6 TRBV6-6 TGTGCCAGCGGCAGTGTCACTGGGGCCAACGTCCTGACTTTC CASGSVTGANVLTF
- - TRBJ2-1 TRBV13 TGTGCCAGCAGCACCGGAGGATTTTACAATGAGCAGTTCTTC CASSTGGFYNEQFF
- - TRBJ1-2 TRBV9 TGTGCCAGCAGCCCCAGTTTCCTCGACTATGGCTACACCTTC CASSPSFLDYGYTF
- TRBD1 TRBJ1-2 TRBV29-1 TGCAGCGTCATGGGACAGGGTATGCCCAACTATGGCTACACCTTC CSVMGQGMPNYGYTF
- TRBD1 TRBJ1-1 TRBV6-2/TRBV6-3 TGTGCCAGCAGTGAGCGACAGGGAAACACTGAAGCTTTCTTT CASSERQGNTEAFF
once - TRBJ2-3 TRBV5-1 TGCGCCAGCAGTCGGGACTGGGGGAGCACAGATACGCAGTATTTT CASSRDWGSTDTQYF
- - TRBJ1-1 TRBV6-6 TGTGCCAGCAGTTACTCGATACCGGCTGAAGCTTTCTTT CASSYSIPAEAFF
- TRBD1 TRBJ1-1 TRBV6-6 TGTGCCAGCAGTTCCAGATTACAGGGGACTGAAGCTTTCTTT CASSSRLQGTEAFF
- - TRBJ2-2 TRBV9 TGTGCCAGCAGCGTAGTAGATTCCGACGGGGAGCTGTTTTTT CASSVVDSDGELFF
- - TRBJ2-2 TRBV6-1 TGTGCCAGCAGTTTCCGACAGGTGACCGGGGAGCTGTTTTTT CASSFRQVTGELFF
- - TRBJ1-1 TRBV7-8 TGTGCCAGCAGCCCTGCAGGGATGCCTGAAGCTTTCTTT CASSPAGMPEAFF